This T cell receptor (beta chain) came from a study of cytomegalovirus exposure and HLA in healthy donors. Looked up from germline, CDR1 is SEHNR and CDR2 is FQNEAQ (reference sequence). V gave up 4 bases and J gave up 11 bases; unmatched junction bases: 7. This CDR3 region has 13 residues. Study results and limitations: Sequencing likely caused a cluster of highly shared sequence variants.

Primers included in the PCR were 60 Vbeta and 13 Jbeta primers. TCRdb's copy holds only in-frame clones and misses some; the assay was immunoSEQ multiplex PCR. The sample consists of some 140,000 clones, roughly 73% of them appearing once. This clone is a singleton in its sample. Its specificity is not known. The rearrangement uses TRBV7-9 and TRBJ1-1; TRBD1 matches at 10 bases. Sequencing was done on a sample of PBMCs. The sequence was collected from a woman aged 40 to 50 in good health and CMV-seronegative. CDR3 in amino acids: CASSSPGQGRAFF. The DNA of the CDR3 is TGTGCCAGCAGCTCACCGGGACAGGGGCGTGCTTTCTTT. The variable domain in full, with the rest retrieved from reference TRBV7-9 and TRBJ1-1, is DTGVSQNPRHKITKRGQNVTFRCDPISEHNRLYWYRQTLGQGPEFLTYFQNEAQLEKSRLLSDRFSAERPKGSFSTLEIQRTEQGDSAMYLCASSSPGQGRAFFGQGTRLTVV.